The present T cell receptor beta chain was sequenced within a study of cytotoxic CD8 clonotypes in ibrutinib-treated CLL. Study-wide results and limits: In comparison with age-matched healthy donors, baseline clonality was higher and tracked circulating CD8+ T-cell counts.

With V trimmed by 5 bases and J by 2 bases, 7 bases remained unmatched. The CDR3 loop spans 16 amino acids. The germline CDR1 and CDR2 sequences are SGHAT and FQNNGV. On this clone: The antigen is undetermined.

Produced via immunoSEQ multiplex PCR; TCRdb's table is partial and in-frame only. Of 27,000 or so clones listed, about 82% are singletons. The chain links TRBV11-2 to TRBJ2-7; 12 bases map to TRBD2. The TCR sequence derives from a human donor with chronic lymphocytic leukemia. Sequences were derived from PBMCs, sampled after 24 months of ibrutinib treatment. In nucleotides, the CDR3 is TGTGCCAGCAGCCCCGGGCTAGCGGGGGGGACCTACGAGCAGTACTTC. Encoded protein: CASSPGLAGGTYEQYF.